The rows below give T cell receptor beta chains drawn from one sample of a study of cytomegalovirus exposure and HLA in healthy donors. Method: immunoSEQ multiplex PCR; TCRdb's copy keeps in-frame clones and lacks some. Here the sample spans over 100,000 clones, 74% being singletons. The sample was PBMCs. These receptors came from a human donor in good health. CDR3s include the opening cysteine and the closing phenylalanine or tryptophan. Fields, in order: clone size, V gene, D gene, J gene, CDR3 DNA, CDR3 protein. A D gene is named only where the DNA matches it firmly. A clone size is listed for some rows: how often the clone was seen (once, few, many), or a class if it is expanded.

abundance: -
v_gene: TRBV27
d_gene: -
j_gene: TRBJ2-2
CDR3nt: TGTGCCAGCAGCCTTCAGGGCGGGGAGCTGTTTTTT
CDR3aa: CASSLQGGELFF

abundance: -
v_gene: TRBV28
d_gene: -
j_gene: TRBJ2-7
CDR3nt: TGTGCCAGCGCCGAGGTTGGGGGCGCGAGAACCGAGCAGTACTTC
CDR3aa: CASAEVGGARTEQYF

abundance: -
v_gene: TRBV19
d_gene: -
j_gene: TRBJ2-3
CDR3nt: TGTGCCAGTAGTACAGCGGGCCTCGGGGATACGCAGTATTTT
CDR3aa: CASSTAGLGDTQYF

abundance: -
v_gene: TRBV5-1
d_gene: -
j_gene: TRBJ2-1
CDR3nt: TGCGCCAGCAGCTTGGGGGCCCGGGATGGTGAGCAGTTCTTC
CDR3aa: CASSLGARDGEQFF

abundance: -
v_gene: TRBV20-1
d_gene: -
j_gene: TRBJ2-2
CDR3nt: TGCAGTGCTTATCGTGGGGGGAGGCTGTTTTTT
CDR3aa: CSAYRGGRLFF

abundance: -
v_gene: TRBV29-1
d_gene: -
j_gene: TRBJ1-2
CDR3nt: TGCAGCGCACCGACACCCGCCTATGGCTACACCTTC
CDR3aa: CSAPTPAYGYTF

abundance: few
v_gene: TRBV2
d_gene: -
j_gene: TRBJ2-3
CDR3nt: TGTGCCACCGAAGGGTCGGGGGTTAGCACAGATACGCAGTATTTT
CDR3aa: CATEGSGVSTDTQYF

abundance: -
v_gene: TRBV4-2
d_gene: TRBD1
j_gene: TRBJ2-4
CDR3nt: TGTGCCAGCAGCCAAGAAATGGGACAGCCAGCCAAAAACATTCAGTACTTC
CDR3aa: CASSQEMGQPAKNIQYF

abundance: once
v_gene: TRBV28
d_gene: TRBD1
j_gene: TRBJ2-3
CDR3nt: TGTGCCACCCTTCCAGCTTCTACAGGGGGCCTCACAGATACGCAGTATTTT
CDR3aa: CATLPASTGGLTDTQYF

abundance: -
v_gene: TRBV20-1
d_gene: -
j_gene: TRBJ2-5
CDR3nt: TGCAGTGCTAGCCGGGCGGGGACCCAGTACTTC
CDR3aa: CSASRAGTQYF

abundance: -
v_gene: TRBV6-1
d_gene: -
j_gene: TRBJ2-2
CDR3nt: TGTGCCAGCAGGCCGGGCGGTGGGGGGACCGGGGAGCTGTTTTTT
CDR3aa: CASRPGGGGTGELFF

abundance: once
v_gene: TRBV7-2
d_gene: -
j_gene: TRBJ2-7
CDR3nt: TGTGCCAGCAGCTTACGTAGCGGAAGCTCCTACGAGCAGTACTTC
CDR3aa: CASSLRSGSSYEQYF

abundance: once
v_gene: TRBV11-2
d_gene: TRBD1
j_gene: TRBJ1-1
CDR3nt: TGTGCCAGCAGCTTATCGTCTCGGACAGGGGAAAACACTGAAGCTTTCTTT
CDR3aa: CASSLSSRTGENTEAFF